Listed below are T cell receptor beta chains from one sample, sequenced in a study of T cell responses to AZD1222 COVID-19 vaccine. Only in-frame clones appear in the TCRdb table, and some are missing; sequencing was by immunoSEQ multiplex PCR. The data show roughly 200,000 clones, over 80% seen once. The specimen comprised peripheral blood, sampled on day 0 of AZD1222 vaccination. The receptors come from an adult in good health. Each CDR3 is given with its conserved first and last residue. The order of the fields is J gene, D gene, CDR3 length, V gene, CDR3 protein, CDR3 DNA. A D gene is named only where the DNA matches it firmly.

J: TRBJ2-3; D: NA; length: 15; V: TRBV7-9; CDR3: CASSFGGQTTDTQYF; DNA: TGTGCCAGCAGCTTTGGGGGCCAGACCACAGATACGCAGTATTTT
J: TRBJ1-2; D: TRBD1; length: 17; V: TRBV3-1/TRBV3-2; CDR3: CASSRAAGGYMDYGYTF; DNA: TGTGCCAGCAGCCGGGCGGCAGGGGGCTACATGGACTATGGCTACACCTTC
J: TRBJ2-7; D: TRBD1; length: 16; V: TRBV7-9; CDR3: CASSFGGTGDSYEQYF; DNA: TGTGCCAGCAGCTTCGGGGGGACAGGGGATTCCTACGAGCAGTACTTC
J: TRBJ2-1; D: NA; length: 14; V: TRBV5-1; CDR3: CASSLTSSYNEQFF; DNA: TGCGCCAGCAGCTTAACGAGCTCCTACAATGAGCAGTTCTTC
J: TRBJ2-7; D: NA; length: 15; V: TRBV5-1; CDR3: CASSLGGRVSYEQYF; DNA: TGCGCCAGCAGCTTGGGAGGACGGGTTTCCTACGAGCAGTACTTC
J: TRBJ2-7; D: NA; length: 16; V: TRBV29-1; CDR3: CSVDGKGSDGSYEQYF; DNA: TGCAGCGTTGATGGGAAAGGGTCGGACGGCTCCTACGAGCAGTACTTC
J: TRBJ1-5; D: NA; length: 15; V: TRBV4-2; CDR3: CASSQDFAGDQPQHF; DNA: TGTGCCAGCAGCCAAGATTTTGCTGGGGATCAGCCCCAGCATTTT
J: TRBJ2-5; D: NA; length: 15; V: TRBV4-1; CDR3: CASSQSGAPQETQYF; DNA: TGCGCCAGCAGCCAGTCAGGGGCCCCACAAGAGACCCAGTACTTC
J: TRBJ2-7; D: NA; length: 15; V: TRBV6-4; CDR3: CASSDLPGASYEQYF; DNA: TGTGCCAGCAGTGATCTCCCAGGGGCGTCCTACGAGCAGTACTTC
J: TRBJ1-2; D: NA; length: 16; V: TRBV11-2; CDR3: CASSLATVLDKYGYTF; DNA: TGTGCCAGCAGCTTAGCGACCGTTCTGGACAAGTACGGCTACACCTTC